This T cell receptor (beta chain) originates from a study of CD8 T cells in ankylosing spondylitis. The study's findings and limits: Significant enrichment of disease-linked clones was reported in matched ankylosing spondylitis synovial fluid. Within ankylosing spondylitis blood, a TCR beta motif made up of several highly homologous variants appeared to be characteristic.

Making the TCR beta libraries involved quantitative 5'-RACE with molecular barcodes. TCRdb recomputed calls from the 5' RACE reads with MiXCR, one row per CDR3 protein. The sample gives over 700,000 distinct CDR3 sequences, around a fifth of which show up once; 19% is in the top ten. This clonotype turned up a few times. Antigen: not known. Sample: blood, either unsorted or a sorted T cell fraction (not recorded which). The receptor's source is a male donor with ankylosing spondylitis.

The CDR3 DNA reads TGTGCCAGCAGTGAACCTTACGGGACACTAAATCAGCCCCAGCATTTT. Translated, it gives CASSEPYGTLNQPQHF. The chain carries TRBV6-1 and TRBJ1-5; D perhaps matches TRBD1 (6 bases). V lost 2 bases to trimming and J lost 4 bases, with 15 bases between them. Germline-derived CDR1 and CDR2 are MNHNS and SASEGT. The CDR3 loop spans 16 amino acids.